This T cell receptor beta chain was retrieved from a study of T cell repertoires in cytomegalovirus infection. The wider study: CMV epitopes in the study were HLA-C-restricted (recently identified) and HLA-B-restricted (well studied). Study-level findings and limits: CMV carriers having the relevant HLA were flagged by cumulative public TCR beta family frequency.

The CDR3 is 17 residues long. Unmatched junction bases numbered 14, after V lost 3 bases and J lost 5 bases. Per germline, CDR1 MNHEY and CDR2 SVGAGI. One entry per CDR3 protein results from TCRdb running MiXCR on the reads. The sample includes about 920,000 distinct CDR3 sequences, roughly 30% seen only once; the top ten take 10% to 15%. On this clonotype itself: Its antigen is not known.

J is TRBJ2-7 and V is TRBV6-5, with 9 bases matching TRBD1. Sequences were derived from cultured CD8+ T cells from PBMCs, sampled from culture after CMV antigen stimulation. The receptor was isolated from a human donor in good health (CMV status not recorded). Some clones in this sample may be carry-over from other donors' samples. This CDR3 is CASSYRGTGLTRDEQYF. Here the CDR3 DNA reads TGTGCCAGCAGTTATCGTGGGACAGGGCTTACTAGGGACGAGCAGTACTTC.